Shown below are 12 T cell receptor beta chains from a single sample sequenced in a study of memory CD4+ T cells and cytomegalovirus serostatus (dated by TCRdb to the late 2010s). Library creation used the immunoSEQ multiplex PCR assay. In its TCRdb copy, this immuneACCESS table keeps in-frame sequences only and misses some clones. Where compared with another copy, unresolved V genes explain less than half of these, and the others have no known cause. Present in this sample are about 59,000 clones, 81% of which were seen just once. The ten largest make up approximately 0.99% of the sample. Single viable CD3+CD4+CD8-CD45RO+ cells were sorted as memory CD4+ T cells on a FACSAria II. The sequencing input was memory CD4+ T cells from blood. The receptors shown here come from an adult in good health and CMV-seronegative.

The J gene is TRBJ2-3, the V gene TRBV7-9, with 9 bases aligning to TRBD2. The V gene's germline CDR1 is SEHNR and CDR2 FQNEAQ (reference sequence). The J segment lost 4 bases and the V segment lost 0 bases, leaving 11 bases of the junction unmatched. This CDR3 region has 18 residues. The CDR3 DNA is TGTGCCAGCAGCTTAGCAGGGCGAGGGACTAGCCGGGCAGATACGCAGTATTTT. Protein: CASSLAGRGTSRADTQYF.

J is TRBJ1-2 and V is TRBV28; 9 bases agree with TRBD1. This CDR3 region has 17 residues. CDR1 MDHEN and CDR2 SYDVKM come from the germline V gene. Losses at the gene ends were 5 bases for V and 2 bases for J; bases not matched to a gene: 12. The CDR3 DNA follows: TGTGCCAGCAGTACCCTAGGACAGGGGTCAAAGAACTATGGCTACACCTTC. Amino acid sequence: CASSTLGQGSKNYGYTF.

The J gene is TRBJ1-1, the V gene TRBV6-5; TRBD1 aligns across 7 bases. J lost 0 bases, V lost 5 bases, and 6 bases had no gene match. Germline-derived CDR1 and CDR2 are MNHEY and SVGAGI. The CDR3 is 15 residues long. CDR3 sequence reads: CASSRRQGMNTEAFF. CDR3 bases: TGTGCCAGCAGTCGAAGACAGGGTATGAACACTGAAGCTTTCTTT.

The chain carries TRBV30 and TRBJ1-3; D gene ambiguous. Looked up from germline, CDR1 is GTSNPN and CDR2 is SVGIG (reference sequence). This CDR3 region has 14 residues. Trimming removed 3 bases from V and 1 base from J, with 10 bases in between. The CDR3 sequence is CAWSLERSGNTIYF. CDR3 nucleotide sequence: TGTGCCTGGAGCCTGGAGAGGTCTGGAAACACCATATATTTT.

This clone was seen only a few times. The chain carries TRBV7-9 and TRBJ1-5; 9 bases are shared with TRBD1. CDR3 size: 15 residues. Germline assignment: CDR1 SEHNR and CDR2 FQNEAQ (reference sequence). Trimming cost V 5 bases and J 4 bases; bases outside gene matches: 6. The CDR3 is CASSGGTGPNQPQHF. The CDR3 region has the DNA TGTGCCAGCAGCGGGGGGACAGGGCCAAATCAGCCCCAGCATTTT.

There are a few counts of this clone. V gene TRBV28 combines with J gene TRBJ2-1; TRBD2 aligns across 11 bases. Unmatched junction bases numbered 8, after V lost 5 bases and J lost 8 bases. Germline assignment: CDR1 MDHEN and CDR2 SYDVKM. This CDR3 has 15 amino acids. CDR3 amino acids: CASSERLAGQYEQFF. The CDR3 DNA follows: TGTGCCAGCAGTGAACGACTAGCGGGGCAGTATGAGCAGTTCTTC.

This chain links TRBV7-6 with TRBJ1-5; no clear D gene. CDR3 size: 13 residues. Germline CDR1 is SGHVS and CDR2 is FNYEAQ. The germline V and J ends were trimmed by 1 base and 9 bases, with 10 bases remaining between them. The CDR3 DNA is TGTGCCAGCAGCTTAGACACCTCAGGGCCCCAGCATTTT. This sequence encodes CASSLDTSGPQHF.

This clone was observed a handful of times. This sequence joins TRBV2 and TRBJ1-5; the D is unclear. CDR1 SNHLY and CDR2 FYNNEI come from the germline V gene. Trimming pared 5 bases from V and 5 bases from J, leaving 10 bases between. CDR3 length: 13 amino acids. CDR3 DNA: TGTGCCAGCAGTATACGACCCGATCAGCCCCAGCATTTT. Translation: CASSIRPDQPQHF.

In this sample, this clone turned up once. This chain connects TRBV18 to TRBJ1-5; D not certain. The V and J ends lost 3 bases and 3 bases respectively, with 12 bases between them. The CDR3 is 15 amino acids. Germline-derived CDR1 and CDR2 are KGHSH and LQKENI. This CDR3 is CASSPESRFNQPQHF. CDR3 in DNA: TGTGCCAGCTCACCTGAATCCAGGTTCAATCAGCCCCAGCATTTT.

This clone has more than one count but fewer than ten. This rearrangement joins TRBV7-2 to TRBJ1-2; D is possibly TRBD1 (5 bases). The CDR3 is made up of 15 amino acids. Germline CDR1 reads SGHTA; CDR2 reads FQGNSA. Deletions cut 0 bases from V and 2 bases from J, with 10 bases between. The CDR3 here is CASSLAPGLNYGYTF. The CDR3 nucleotides are TGTGCCAGCAGCTTAGCCCCAGGGTTGAACTATGGCTACACCTTC.

The CDR3 DNA reads as TGTGCCAGCAGCGTCGGAGGGAATCAGCCCCAGCATTTT. Translated, it gives CASSVGGNQPQHF. The genes are TRBV5-6 and TRBJ1-5, with D uncertain. Trimming shortened V by 4 bases and J by 4 bases, and 9 bases separated the two germline ends. Germline CDR1 is SGHDT and CDR2 is YYEEEE. The CDR3 extends over 13 amino acids.

With respect to this clone: At one of its ends the junction is not consistent with the germline gene, which may arise from a read error. The V call is TRBV29-1, the J call TRBJ1-1, with TRBD1 identical over 9 bases. The CDR3 extends over 14 amino acids. Germline-derived CDR1 and CDR2 are SQVTM and ANQGSEA. CDR3 loop: CSVGYRGLKTEAFF. For the CDR3, the DNA is TGCAGCGTCGGGTACAGGGGGCTGAAAACTGAAGCTTTCTTT.